The rows below give T cell receptor beta chains drawn from one sample of a study of CD8 T cells in ankylosing spondylitis. TCRdb fed the 5' RACE reads into MiXCR, producing one record per CDR3 protein. The sample carries 250,000 or so distinct CDR3 sequences, about 11% recorded once. Sequencing input: blood, either unsorted or a sorted T cell fraction (not recorded which). These receptors were obtained from a male donor with ankylosing spondylitis or in good health (not recorded which). Both conserved end residues are part of each CDR3. Each record gives: D gene, V gene, J gene, CDR3 length, clone size, CDR3 DNA, CDR3 protein. D genes are given only for firm matches. Size is omitted from some rows. Given values are once, few, many or a class for expanded clones.

.	TRBV29-1	TRBJ2-5	14	many	TGCAGCGTTGGGGGATCCCTAGGCAGCGAGACCCAGTACTTC	CSVGGSLGSETQYF
.	TRBV6-1	TRBJ1-1	11	many	TGTGCCAGCATCCTCAACACTGAAGCTTTCTTT	CASILNTEAFF
.	TRBV20-1	TRBJ2-7	14	.	TGCAGTGCTTGGGGGGCGGGTGCCCATTACGAGCAGTACTTC	CSAWGAGAHYEQYF
TRBD2	TRBV18	TRBJ2-1	16	few	TGTGCCAGCTCACCCTATAGCGGGGAGGGCCTCAATGAGCAGTTCTTC	CASSPYSGEGLNEQFF
.	TRBV20-1	TRBJ1-2	14	many	TGCAGTGCCAGTGGCCTAGAAGTTAAGTATGGCTACACCTTC	CSASGLEVKYGYTF
.	TRBV6-2/TRBV6-3	TRBJ1-5	13	few	TGTGCCAGCGGGCACTCAGAAAATCAGCCCCAGCATTTT	CASGHSENQPQHF
TRBD2	TRBV15	TRBJ2-3	16	few	TGTGCCGCGGCATCGGGACTAGCGAGAGACACAGATACGCAGTATTTT	CAAASGLARDTDTQYF
.	TRBV2	TRBJ2-1	13	.	TGTGCCAGCACCTACGTACAGTACAATGAGCAGTTCTTC	CASTYVQYNEQFF
.	TRBV7-8	TRBJ1-5	17	many	TGTGCCAGCAGCCTTCCTTGGGGGCTAATTGGGAATCAGCCCCAGCATTTT	CASSLPWGLIGNQPQHF
.	TRBV5-1	TRBJ2-7	14	many	TGCGCCAGCAGCTTGGATAGGACGGACTACGAGCAGTACTTC	CASSLDRTDYEQYF
.	TRBV6-5	TRBJ1-6	17	many	TGTGCCAGCAGTTACTCGGGACCGAATGACGTCAATTCACCCCTCCACTTT	CASSYSGPNDVNSPLHF
.	TRBV12-5	TRBJ2-1	12	.	TGTGCTAGTGGTGCCGACTACAATGAGCAGTTCTTC	CASGADYNEQFF
.	TRBV13	TRBJ2-1	16	.	TGTGCCAGCAGCCTTGGGAGGGGGGGAACCTACAATGAGCAGTTCTTC	CASSLGRGGTYNEQFF
.	TRBV7-9	TRBJ1-3	16	.	TGTGCCAGCAGCTCGGGACGGGGGGCGTCTGGAAACACCATATATTTT	CASSSGRGASGNTIYF
TRBD2	TRBV5-6	TRBJ2-1	12	many	TGTGCCAGCAGCTTGGAGTGGGAGGGCCGGGTCTTC	CASSLEWEGRVF
TRBD1	TRBV27	TRBJ1-4	16	few	TGTGCCAGCAGTCCTTACCCGGACAGGGGGAATGAAAAACTGTTTTTT	CASSPYPDRGNEKLFF
TRBD2	TRBV11-2	TRBJ2-2	21	many	TGTGCCAGCAGACCTAGGTGGGCTGGGACTAGCGGGAATTCGAACACCGGGGAGCTGTTTTTT	CASRPRWAGTSGNSNTGELFF
.	TRBV5-5	TRBJ2-1	13	few	TGTGCCAGCAGCGTTACAGGTCCCAATGAGCAGTTCTTC	CASSVTGPNEQFF
.	TRBV14	TRBJ2-1	13	.	TGTGCCAGCAGCCAAGTTACTTACAATGAGCAGTTCTTC	CASSQVTYNEQFF
TRBD2	TRBV9	TRBJ2-1	15	few	TGTGCCAGCAGCGTAGTAGCTAGCGGCTACAATGAGCAGTTCTTC	CASSVVASGYNEQFF
.	TRBV27	TRBJ2-3	14	many	TGTGCCAGCAGTTCCCTCGACACGGAAGATACGCAGTATTTT	CASSSLDTEDTQYF
TRBD2	TRBV7-9	TRBJ2-2	17	.	TGTGCCAGCAGCACAGGACTAGCGGGAGTTGAATCCGGGGAGCTGTTTTTT	CASSTGLAGVESGELFF
.	TRBV5-1	TRBJ2-1	16	many	TGCGCCAGCAGTTTTAGCGCCGGGTTCTCCTACAATGAGCAGTTCTTC	CASSFSAGFSYNEQFF
.	TRBV6-6	TRBJ2-3	13	many	TGTGCCAGCAGTTATACAATTAGGGATACGCAGTATTTT	CASSYTIRDTQYF
TRBD2	TRBV28	TRBJ2-2	15	few	TGTGCCAGCCGTCCTTATCGGGAGGGAACCGGGGAGCTGTTTTTT	CASRPYREGTGELFF
TRBD2	TRBV5-1	TRBJ2-1	16	many	TGCGCCAGCAGCTTCAGAGCGGGAGTGGCCTACAATGAGCAGTTCTTC	CASSFRAGVAYNEQFF
.	TRBV12-3/TRBV12-4	TRBJ1-5	13	.	TGTGCCAGCACTGGGGGAGGGATGAAGCCCCAGCATTTT	CASTGGGMKPQHF
.	TRBV3-1	TRBJ2-7	15	few	TGTGCCAGCAGCCAAGATTGGGGAAATAACTACGAGCAGTACTTC	CASSQDWGNNYEQYF
.	TRBV12-3/TRBV12-4	TRBJ2-5	14	few	TGTGCCAGCAGTTTACCCTCCGCCTGGGAGACCCAGTACTTC	CASSLPSAWETQYF
TRBD2	TRBV11-2	TRBJ2-3	15	few	TGTGCCAGCAGCCGGGGGGGGCAGCTCACAGATACGCAGTATTTT	CASSRGGQLTDTQYF
TRBD2	TRBV19	TRBJ2-3	15	.	TGTGCCAGTAGTATCTCAGCGGGATACACAGATACGCAGTATTTT	CASSISAGYTDTQYF
TRBD1	TRBV5-1	TRBJ1-1	12	.	TGCGCCAGCAGCCCCACAGGGGAGGTAGCTTTCTTT	CASSPTGEVAFF
.	TRBV12-3/TRBV12-4	TRBJ2-7	13	many	TGTGCCAGCAGTCTACAGGAGTTCTACGAGCAGTACTTC	CASSLQEFYEQYF
TRBD1	TRBV29-1	TRBJ1-3	14	many	TGCAGCGTTGGGACAGGGATCTCTGGAAACACCATATATTTT	CSVGTGISGNTIYF
.	TRBV20-1	TRBJ2-3	14	many	TGCAGTGCCCTACGCAGGACAGGCACAGATACGCAGTATTTT	CSALRRTGTDTQYF
.	TRBV7-2	TRBJ2-1	14	.	TGTGCCAGCAGCTTACGGGGAATTAACAATGAGCAGTTCTTC	CASSLRGINNEQFF
.	TRBV2	TRBJ1-2	15	once	TGTGCCAGCAGCCCCCGACAGACCCCTAACTATGGCTACACCTTC	CASSPRQTPNYGYTF
.	TRBV6-2/TRBV6-3	TRBJ2-3	16	few	TGTGCCAGCAGTTATCTCGTCCCGGTGGAGGCAGATACGCAGTATTTT	CASSYLVPVEADTQYF
TRBD2	TRBV5-1	TRBJ2-1	17	.	TGCGCCAGCAGCCCGTATCAAGGCGGGGGGGTTCTCAATGAGCAGTTCTTC	CASSPYQGGGVLNEQFF
.	TRBV20-1	TRBJ1-5	14	many	TGCAGTGCTAGTGGGCTCCTTAGCAATCAGCCCCAGCATTTT	CSASGLLSNQPQHF
TRBD2	TRBV20-1	TRBJ2-7	13	many	TGCAGTGCTAGAAGGACTAGCGGGAACGAGCAGTACTTC	CSARRTSGNEQYF
.	TRBV5-1	TRBJ1-5	15	few	TGCGCCAGCAGCTTGGGACCGGTTGGCAATCAGCCCCAGCATTTT	CASSLGPVGNQPQHF
TRBD2	TRBV20-1	TRBJ2-1	14	.	TGCAGTGCTAGGAGACTAGCGGACTACAATGAGCAGTTCTTC	CSARRLADYNEQFF
.	TRBV12-3/TRBV12-4	TRBJ1-4	15	many	TGTGCCACCCGCCGCAGGACTGCAACTAATGAAAAACTGTTTTTT	CATRRRTATNEKLFF
.	TRBV20-1	TRBJ2-7	14	.	TGCAGTGCTAGGGGACATCGTGCGGACATGGAGCAGTACTTC	CSARGHRADMEQYF
.	TRBV7-2	TRBJ2-5	15	few	TGTGCCAGCAGCCCGCGGACCATAGGGCAAGAGACCCAGTACTTC	CASSPRTIGQETQYF
.	TRBV25-1	TRBJ1-1	15	.	TGTGCCAGCAGTGAATCTGCTCAATTGGGGACTGAAGCTTTCTTT	CASSESAQLGTEAFF
.	TRBV12-3/TRBV12-4	TRBJ2-1	14	many	TGTGCCAGCAGCTTAACGTCTAGTGGCAATGAGCAGTTCTTC	CASSLTSSGNEQFF
.	TRBV5-1	TRBJ2-7	13	many	TGCGCCAGTAGCGAGACAGAGATCTACGAGCAGTACTTC	CASSETEIYEQYF
.	TRBV28	TRBJ2-7	12	many	TGTGCCAGCAGTTTCCCCGGCTACGAGCAGTACTTC	CASSFPGYEQYF
TRBD2	TRBV3-1	TRBJ2-2	16	.	TGTGCCAGCAGCCAAGACCGACTAGCGGGCACCGGGGAGCTGTTTTTT	CASSQDRLAGTGELFF